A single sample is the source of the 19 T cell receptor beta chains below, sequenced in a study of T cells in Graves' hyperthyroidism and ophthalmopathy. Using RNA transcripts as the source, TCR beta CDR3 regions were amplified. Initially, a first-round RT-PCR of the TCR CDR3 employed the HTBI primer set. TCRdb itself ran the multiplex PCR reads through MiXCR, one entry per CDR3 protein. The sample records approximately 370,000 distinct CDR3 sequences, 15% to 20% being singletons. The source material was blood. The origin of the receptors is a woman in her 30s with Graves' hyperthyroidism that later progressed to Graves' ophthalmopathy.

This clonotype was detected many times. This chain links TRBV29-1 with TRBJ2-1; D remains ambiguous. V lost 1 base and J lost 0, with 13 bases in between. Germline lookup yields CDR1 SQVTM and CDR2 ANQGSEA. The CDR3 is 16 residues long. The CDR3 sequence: CSVEGFAGSSYNEQFF. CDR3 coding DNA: TGCAGCGTTGAAGGGTTTGCCGGTAGCTCCTACAATGAGCAGTTCTTC.

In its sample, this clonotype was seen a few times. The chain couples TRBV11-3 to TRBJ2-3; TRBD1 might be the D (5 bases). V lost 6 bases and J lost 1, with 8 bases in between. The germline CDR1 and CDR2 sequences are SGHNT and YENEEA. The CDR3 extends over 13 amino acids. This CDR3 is CASRGVGTDTQYF. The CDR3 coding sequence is TGTGCCAGCAGAGGGGTGGGCACAGATACGCAGTATTTT.

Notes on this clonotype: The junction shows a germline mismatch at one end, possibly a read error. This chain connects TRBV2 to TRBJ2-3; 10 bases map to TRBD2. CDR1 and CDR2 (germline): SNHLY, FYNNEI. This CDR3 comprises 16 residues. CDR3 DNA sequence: TGTGCCAGCAGCGAAGGACTAGCGGCCAGCACAGATACGCAGTATTTT. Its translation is CASSEGLAASTDTQYF.

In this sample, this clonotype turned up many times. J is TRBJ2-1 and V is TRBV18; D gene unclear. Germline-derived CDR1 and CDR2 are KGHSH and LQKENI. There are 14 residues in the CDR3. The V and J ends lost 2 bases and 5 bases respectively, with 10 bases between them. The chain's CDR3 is CASSPIQTNNEQFF. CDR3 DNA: TGTGCCAGCTCACCAATCCAAACCAACAATGAGCAGTTCTTC. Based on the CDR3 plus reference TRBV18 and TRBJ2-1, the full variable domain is NAGVMQNPRHLVRRRGQEARLRCSPMKGHSHVYWYRQLPEEGLKFMVYLQKENIIDESGMPKERFSAEFPKEGPSILRIQQVVRGDSAAYFCASSPIQTNNEQFFGPGTRLTVL.

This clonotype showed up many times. The DNA for the CDR3 is TGTGCCAGCAGTTTCAAGGAAAATTCACCCCTCCACTTT. Translation gives CASSFKENSPLHF. The chain combines TRBV12-3 or TRBV12-4 with TRBJ1-6; D not certain. Trimming pared 3 bases from V and 7 bases from J, leaving 7 bases between. The CDR3 sequence is 13 residues long.

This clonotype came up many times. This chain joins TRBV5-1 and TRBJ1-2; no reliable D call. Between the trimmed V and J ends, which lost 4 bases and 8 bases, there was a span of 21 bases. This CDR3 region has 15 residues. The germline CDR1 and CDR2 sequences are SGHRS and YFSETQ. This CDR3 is CASSPRGSEEDGYTF. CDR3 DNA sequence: TGCGCCAGCAGCCCGCGAGGCAGTGAGGAGGACGGCTACACCTTC.

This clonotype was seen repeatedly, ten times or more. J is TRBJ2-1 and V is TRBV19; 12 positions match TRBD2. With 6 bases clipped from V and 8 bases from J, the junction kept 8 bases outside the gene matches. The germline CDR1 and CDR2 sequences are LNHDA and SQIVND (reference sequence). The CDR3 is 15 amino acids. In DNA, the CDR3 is TGTGCCAGTAGCCGATCTAGCGGGGGGGCGGATGAGCAGTTCTTC. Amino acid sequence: CASSRSSGGADEQFF.

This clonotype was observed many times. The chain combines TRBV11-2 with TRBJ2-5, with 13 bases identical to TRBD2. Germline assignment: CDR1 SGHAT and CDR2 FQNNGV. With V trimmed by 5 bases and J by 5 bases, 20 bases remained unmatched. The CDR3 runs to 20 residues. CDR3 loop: CASSPRTSGSVIYYRETQYF. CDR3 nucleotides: TGTGCCAGCAGCCCCAGGACTAGCGGGAGTGTAATATATTATAGGGAGACCCAGTACTTC. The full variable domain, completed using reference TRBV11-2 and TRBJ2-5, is EAGVAQSPRYKIIEKRQSVAFWCNPISGHATLYWYQQILGQGPKLLIQFQNNGVVDDSQLPKDRFSAERLKGVDSTLKIQPAKLEDSAVYLCASSPRTSGSVIYYRETQYFGPGTRLLVL.

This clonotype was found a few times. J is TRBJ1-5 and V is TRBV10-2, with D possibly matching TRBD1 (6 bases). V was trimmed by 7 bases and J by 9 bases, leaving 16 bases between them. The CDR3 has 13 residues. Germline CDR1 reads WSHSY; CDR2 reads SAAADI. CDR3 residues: CASMAGGGGPQHF. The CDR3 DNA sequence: TGCGCCAGCATGGCCGGGGGAGGGGGGCCCCAGCATTTT.

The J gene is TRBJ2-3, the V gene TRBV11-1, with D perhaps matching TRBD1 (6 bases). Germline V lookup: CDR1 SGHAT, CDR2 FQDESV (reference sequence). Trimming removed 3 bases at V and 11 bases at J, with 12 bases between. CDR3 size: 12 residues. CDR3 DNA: TGTGCCAGCAGCTTCACAGGGAGTGGGCAGTATTTT. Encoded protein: CASSFTGSGQYF.

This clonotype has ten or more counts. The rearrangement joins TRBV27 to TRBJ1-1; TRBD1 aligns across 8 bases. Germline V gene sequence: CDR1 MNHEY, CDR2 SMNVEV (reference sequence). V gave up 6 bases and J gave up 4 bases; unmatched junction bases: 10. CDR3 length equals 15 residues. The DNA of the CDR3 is TGTGCCAGCAGCTCCAGACAGGGGAGGGGCACTGAAGCTTTCTTT. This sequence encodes CASSSRQGRGTEAFF.

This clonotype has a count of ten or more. This CDR3 is CASSPPGFSIGNEQFF. The CDR3 nucleotides are TGTGCCAGCTCACCACCAGGATTCAGTATAGGCAATGAGCAGTTCTTC. This chain connects TRBV18 to TRBJ2-1; D call uncertain. The germline V and J ends were trimmed by 0 bases and 6 bases, with 15 bases remaining between them. The length of the CDR3 is 16 residues. CDR1 KGHSH and CDR2 LQKENI come from the germline V gene. The full variable domain, in which reference TRBV18 and TRBJ2-1 provide the parts outside the CDR3, is NAGVMQNPRHLVRRRGQEARLRCSPMKGHSHVYWYRQLPEEGLKFMVYLQKENIIDESGMPKERFSAEFPKEGPSILRIQQVVRGDSAAYFCASSPPGFSIGNEQFFGPGTRLTVL.

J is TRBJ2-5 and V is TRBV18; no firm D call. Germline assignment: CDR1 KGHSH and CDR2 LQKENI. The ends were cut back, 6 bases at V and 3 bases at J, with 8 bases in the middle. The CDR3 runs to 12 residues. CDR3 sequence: CASSRTEETQYF. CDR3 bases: TGTGCCAGCTCGCGGACGGAAGAGACCCAGTACTTC.

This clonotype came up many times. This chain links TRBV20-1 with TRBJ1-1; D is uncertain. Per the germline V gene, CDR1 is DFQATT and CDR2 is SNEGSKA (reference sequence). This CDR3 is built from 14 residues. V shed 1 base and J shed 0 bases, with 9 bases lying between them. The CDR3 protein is CSARVMGMNTEAFF. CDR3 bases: TGCAGTGCTAGAGTTATGGGTATGAACACTGAAGCTTTCTTT.

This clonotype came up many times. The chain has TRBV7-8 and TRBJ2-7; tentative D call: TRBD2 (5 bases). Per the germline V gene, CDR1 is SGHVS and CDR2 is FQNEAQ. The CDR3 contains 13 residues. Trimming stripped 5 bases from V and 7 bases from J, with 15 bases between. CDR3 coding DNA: TGTGCCAGCAGCGAACTTGGGGAGCCGGAGCAGTACTTC. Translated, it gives CASSELGEPEQYF.

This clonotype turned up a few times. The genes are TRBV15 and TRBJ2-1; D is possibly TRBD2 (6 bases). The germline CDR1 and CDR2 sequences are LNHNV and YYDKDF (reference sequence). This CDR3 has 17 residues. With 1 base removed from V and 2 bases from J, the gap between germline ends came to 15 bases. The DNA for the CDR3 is TGTGCCACCAGCAGAGGTATGGCTAGCGTAGCCTACAATGAGCAGTTCTTC. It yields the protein CATSRGMASVAYNEQFF.

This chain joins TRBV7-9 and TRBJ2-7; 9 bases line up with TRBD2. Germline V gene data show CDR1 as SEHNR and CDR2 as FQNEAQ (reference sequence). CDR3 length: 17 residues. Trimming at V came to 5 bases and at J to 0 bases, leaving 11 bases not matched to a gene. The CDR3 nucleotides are TGTGCCAGCAGCCACAGGCCGGGACTAGCATACTCCTACGAGCAGTACTTC. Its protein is CASSHRPGLAYSYEQYF.

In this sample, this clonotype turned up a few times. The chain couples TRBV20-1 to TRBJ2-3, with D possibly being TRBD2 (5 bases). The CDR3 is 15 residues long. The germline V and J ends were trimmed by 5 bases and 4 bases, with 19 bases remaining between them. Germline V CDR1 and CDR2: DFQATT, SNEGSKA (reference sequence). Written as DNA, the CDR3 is TGCAGTGCTCGAGGTCTGGGGAGTTTTTCAGATACGCAGTATTTT. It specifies CSARGLGSFSDTQYF.

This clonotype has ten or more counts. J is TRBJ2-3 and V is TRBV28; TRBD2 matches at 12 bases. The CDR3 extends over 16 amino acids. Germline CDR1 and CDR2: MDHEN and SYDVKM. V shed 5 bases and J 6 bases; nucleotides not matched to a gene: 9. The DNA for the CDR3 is TGTGCCAGCAGTGCAATACTAGCGGGGGGCAGGGATACGCAGTATTTT. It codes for CASSAILAGGRDTQYF.